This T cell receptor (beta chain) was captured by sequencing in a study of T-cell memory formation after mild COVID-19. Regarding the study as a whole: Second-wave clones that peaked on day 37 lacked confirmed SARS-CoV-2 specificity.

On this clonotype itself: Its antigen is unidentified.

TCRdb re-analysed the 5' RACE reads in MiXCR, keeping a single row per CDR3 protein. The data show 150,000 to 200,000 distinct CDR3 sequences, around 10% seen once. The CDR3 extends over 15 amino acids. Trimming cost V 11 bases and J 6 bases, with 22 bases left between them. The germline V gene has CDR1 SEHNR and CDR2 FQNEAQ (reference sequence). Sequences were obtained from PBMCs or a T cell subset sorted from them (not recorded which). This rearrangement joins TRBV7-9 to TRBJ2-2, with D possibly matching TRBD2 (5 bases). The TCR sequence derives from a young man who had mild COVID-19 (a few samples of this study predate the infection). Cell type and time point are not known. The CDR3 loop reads CAALPGRTSSGELFF. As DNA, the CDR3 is TGTGCCGCCTTACCGGGTCGGACTTCCTCCGGGGAGCTGTTTTTT.